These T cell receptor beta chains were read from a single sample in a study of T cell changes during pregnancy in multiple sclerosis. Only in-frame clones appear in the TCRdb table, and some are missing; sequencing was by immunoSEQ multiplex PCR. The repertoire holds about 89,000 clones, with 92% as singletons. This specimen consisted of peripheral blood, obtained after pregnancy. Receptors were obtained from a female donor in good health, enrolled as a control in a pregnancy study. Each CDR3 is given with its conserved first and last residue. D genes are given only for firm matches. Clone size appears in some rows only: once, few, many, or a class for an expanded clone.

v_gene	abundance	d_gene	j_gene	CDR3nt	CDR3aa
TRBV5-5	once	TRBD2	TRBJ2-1	TGTGCCAGCAGCTTGCGGTATGGCGGGGGGTCCAATGAGCAGTTCTTC	CASSLRYGGGSNEQFF
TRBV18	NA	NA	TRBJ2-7	TGTGCCAGCTCACCACGACAGACCTACGCTGGCGAGCAGTACTTC	CASSPRQTYAGEQYF
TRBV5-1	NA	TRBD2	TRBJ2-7	TGCGCCAGCAGCCTGGGACTAGCGGGAGTACGATTGGACTACGAGCAGTACTTC	CASSLGLAGVRLDYEQYF
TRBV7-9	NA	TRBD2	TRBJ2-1	TGTGCCAGCAGCTTAGGGCGGGGGATCCACAATGAGCAGTTCTTC	CASSLGRGIHNEQFF
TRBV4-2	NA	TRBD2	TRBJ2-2	TGTGCCAGCAGCCAAACGGGCGGGGGGAAGTCCGGGGAGCTGTTTTTT	CASSQTGGGKSGELFF
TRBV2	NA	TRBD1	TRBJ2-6	TGTGCCAGCCGGACAGGGTTTGGGGCCAACGTCCTGACTTTC	CASRTGFGANVLTF
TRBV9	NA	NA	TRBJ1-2	TGTGCCAGCAGCGTAGGACAGGCAAGCTTC	CASSVGQASF
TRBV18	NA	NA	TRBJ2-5	TGTGCCAGCTCACCGGGGAGACAAGAGACCCAGTACTTC	CASSPGRQETQYF
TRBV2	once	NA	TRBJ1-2	TGTGCCAGCGCCGAGGGCCTTAACTATGGCTACACCTTC	CASAEGLNYGYTF
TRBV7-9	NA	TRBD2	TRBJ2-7	TGTGCCAGCAGCTTAGGACTAGCGGGGAACTACGAGCAGTACTTC	CASSLGLAGNYEQYF
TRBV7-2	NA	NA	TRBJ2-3	TGTGCCAGCAGCTTAGTGAGCGGCAGGACAGATACGCAGTATTTT	CASSLVSGRTDTQYF
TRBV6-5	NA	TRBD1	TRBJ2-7	TGTGCCAGCAGCAAACAGGGGGCGAGCTACGAGCAGTACTTC	CASSKQGASYEQYF
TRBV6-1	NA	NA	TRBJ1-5	TGTGCCAGCATTCTGGCAGGTAGCAATCAGCCCCAGCATTTT	CASILAGSNQPQHF
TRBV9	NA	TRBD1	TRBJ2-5	TGTGCCAGCAGCGACGCCGGGACAGGGGAGACCCAGTACTTC	CASSDAGTGETQYF
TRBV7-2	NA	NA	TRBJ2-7	TGTGCCAGCAGTTCTACAACGAGGATTTACGAGCAGTACTTC	CASSSTTRIYEQYF
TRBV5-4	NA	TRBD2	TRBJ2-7	TGTGCCAGCAGCTCGTGGGGGACTACCTACGAGCAGTACTTC	CASSSWGTTYEQYF
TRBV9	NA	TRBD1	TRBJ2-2	TGTGCCAGCAGCGTACAGGACAGGGGGCGTACCGGGGAGCTGTTTTTT	CASSVQDRGRTGELFF
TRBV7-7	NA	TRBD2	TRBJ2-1	TGTGCTAGCAGCTCAACTAGCGTCACTGAGCAGTTCTTC	CASSSTSVTEQFF
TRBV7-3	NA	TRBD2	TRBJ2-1	TGTGCCAGCAGCTTAACGACGGGAGGGGAGCAGTTCTTC	CASSLTTGGEQFF
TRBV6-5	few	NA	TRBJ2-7	TGTGCCAGCAGTTCCCCGACAGGCCTATACGAGCAGTACTTC	CASSSPTGLYEQYF
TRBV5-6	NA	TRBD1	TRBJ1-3	TGTGCCAGCAGCTTGGCCGGACAGGGAGGCGTTAGGAACACCATATATTTT	CASSLAGQGGVRNTIYF
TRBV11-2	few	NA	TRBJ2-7	TGTGCCAGCAGCTTAGATCTGCTGGGCTCGGTCGAGCAGTACTTC	CASSLDLLGSVEQYF
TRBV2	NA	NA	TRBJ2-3	TGTGCCAGCACAGTACTCTCGACAGGGTGGAGGGCAGATACGCAGTATTTT	CASTVLSTGWRADTQYF
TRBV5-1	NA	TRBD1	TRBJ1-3	TGCGCCAGCAGCTTGGTGTCAGGGGGTTCGTCTGGAAACACCATATATTTT	CASSLVSGGSSGNTIYF
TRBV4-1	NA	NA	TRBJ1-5	TGCGCCAGCAGCCAAGATCCCGGGTTAAGCAATCAGCCCCAGCATTTT	CASSQDPGLSNQPQHF
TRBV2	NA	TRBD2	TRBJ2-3	TGTGCCAGCAGTGAATGGACTAGCGGTCCCCTCGTGGACCCCACAGATACGCAGTATTTT	CASSEWTSGPLVDPTDTQYF
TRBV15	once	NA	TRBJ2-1	TGTGCCACCAGCAGATGGGAGAGCTCCTACAATGAGCAGTTCTTC	CATSRWESSYNEQFF
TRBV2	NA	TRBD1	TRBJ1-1	TGTGCCAGCATGCGGACAGGTGGAGCTTTCTTT	CASMRTGGAFF
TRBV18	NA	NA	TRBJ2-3	TGTGCCAGCTCACCACCCAACACAAAGGATACGCAGTATTTT	CASSPPNTKDTQYF
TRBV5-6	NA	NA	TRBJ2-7	TGTGCCAGCACCTTGAGGGGGAACAGGAACGAGCAGTACTTC	CASTLRGNRNEQYF
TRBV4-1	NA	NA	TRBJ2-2	TGCGCCAGCAGCCAGAAAGGGACATTAAACACCGGGGAGCTGTTTTTT	CASSQKGTLNTGELFF
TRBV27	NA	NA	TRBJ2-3	TGTGCCAGCAGTTTATACGGGTTCGGGGGCACAGATACGCAGTATTTT	CASSLYGFGGTDTQYF